These 25 T cell receptor beta chains share one sample of origin, sequenced in a study of cytomegalovirus exposure and HLA in healthy donors. The assay was immunoSEQ multiplex PCR, and TCRdb's table has in-frame clones only and misses some. Counted here are roughly 250,000 clones, 85% to 90% occurring once; the ten biggest clones make up less than 0.4%. Sequencing was carried out using PBMCs. The receptors were sampled from a young woman in good health and CMV-seronegative.

The chain is built from TRBV27 and TRBJ2-3; 10 positions agree with TRBD2. Germline loops: CDR1 MNHEY, CDR2 SMNVEV (reference sequence). The CDR3 extends over 17 amino acids. V was clipped by 4 bases and J by 2 bases; unmatched bases: 9. CDR3 protein: CASSSYELAGVTDTQYF. The CDR3, as DNA: TGTGCCAGCAGTTCCTACGAGCTAGCGGGGGTCACAGATACGCAGTATTTT.

CDR3 sequence reads: CASRKAGGLQETQYF. The DNA for the CDR3 is TGTGCCAGCAGAAAAGCGGGGGGCCTCCAAGAGACCCAGTACTTC. The genes are TRBV6-5 and TRBJ2-5, with TRBD2 identical over 9 bases. From germline, CDR1 is MNHEY and CDR2 SVGAGI. This CDR3 has 15 residues. The ends lost 6 bases at V and 1 base at J; junction bases unmatched: 6.

J is TRBJ2-7 and V is TRBV7-8; D is possibly TRBD2 (5 bases). From germline, CDR1 is SGHVS and CDR2 FQNEAQ. The CDR3 runs 16 residues. The germline V and J ends were trimmed by 5 bases and 0 bases, with 17 bases remaining between them. CDR3: CASSPTPDGLSYEQYF. DNA of the CDR3: TGTGCCAGCAGCCCAACACCGGACGGACTCTCCTACGAGCAGTACTTC. The entire variable domain, with the rest obtained from reference TRBV7-8 and TRBJ2-7, is as follows: GAGVSQSPRYKVAKRGQDVALRCDPISGHVSLFWYQQALGQGPEFLTYFQNEAQLDKSGLPSDRFFAERPEGSVSTLKIQRTQQEDSAVYLCASSPTPDGLSYEQYFGPGTRLTVT.

This chain connects TRBV28 to TRBJ1-5; possible D gene TRBD1, 5 bases. The germline gives CDR1 MDHEN, CDR2 SYDVKM. Trimming took off 5 bases at V and 3 bases at J, with 14 bases between the two ends. The CDR3 loop spans 15 amino acids. This CDR3 reads CASSPPDSPNQPQHF. CDR3 in DNA: TGTGCCAGCAGTCCCCCTGACAGTCCCAATCAGCCCCAGCATTTT.

This rearrangement joins TRBV27 to TRBJ2-1, with D maybe TRBD1 (6 bases). The CDR3 is 16 residues long. Germline assignment: CDR1 MNHEY and CDR2 SMNVEV (reference sequence). V was cut by 7 bases and J by 3 bases, with 19 bases left in between. The CDR3 spells CASTPLTGSYYNEQFF. The CDR3 nucleotides read TGTGCCAGCACTCCTTTGACAGGAAGCTACTACAATGAGCAGTTCTTC.

The sample holds one count of this clone. V usage is TRBV4-3 and J usage is TRBJ1-4; 8 bases map to TRBD1. CDR3 length: 16 amino acids. Trimming removed 4 bases from V and 8 bases from J; junction bases left unmatched: 12. Germline CDR1 reads LGHNA; CDR2 reads YSLEER. This chain's CDR3 is CASSLKIGQGGEKLFF. CDR3 coding DNA: TGCGCCAGCAGCCTTAAGATCGGACAGGGTGGGGAAAAACTGTTTTTT.

This clone showed up just once. The CDR3 bases are TGTGCCAGCAGCTTGGATTTACTAGCGGGGACCAGAAGCCAGTACTTC. Its translation: CASSLDLLAGTRSQYF. This chain uses TRBV5-5 with TRBJ2-5; 10 bases are shared with TRBD2. After removal of 0 bases from V and 10 bases from J, the junction contained 12 bases not matched to a gene. Germline CDR1 reads SGHKS; CDR2 reads YYEKEE (reference sequence). The CDR3 runs 16 residues.

The rearrangement joins TRBV7-2 to TRBJ2-1; the match to TRBD2 covers 9 bases. Unmatched junction bases numbered 12, after V lost 6 bases and J lost 9 bases. This CDR3 region has 15 residues. Germline values: CDR1 SGHTA, CDR2 FQGNSA. The CDR3 loop reads CASSQRGGGALEQFF. The DNA for the CDR3 is TGTGCCAGCAGTCAACGGGGCGGGGGGGCCCTTGAGCAGTTCTTC.

The chain joins TRBV4-3 to TRBJ2-2, with 12 bases lining up with TRBD2. J lost 8 bases, V lost 3 bases, and 4 bases had no gene match. The CDR3 totals 15 residues. Per germline, CDR1 LGHNA and CDR2 YSLEER. The CDR3, as DNA: TGCGCCAGCAGCCAGCAGACTAGCGGGGGTGGGGAGCTGTTTTTT. It translates to CASSQQTSGGGELFF.

The chain links TRBV4-3 to TRBJ2-7; 7 positions agree with TRBD2. The length of the CDR3 is 14 residues. Per germline, CDR1 LGHNA and CDR2 YSLEER. V dropped 0 bases and J dropped 7; count of bases not matched to a gene: 6. CDR3 sequence (DNA): TGCGCCAGCAGCCAAGAGAATGGCGGGGGAGAGCAGTACTTC. Amino acids: CASSQENGGGEQYF.

The rearrangement joins TRBV28 to TRBJ1-4, with 8 bases fitting TRBD1. Germline assignment: CDR1 MDHEN and CDR2 SYDVKM. The CDR3 extends over 15 amino acids. V shed 4 bases and J 7 bases; nucleotides not matched to a gene: 8. In DNA, the CDR3 is TGTGCCAGCAGTTCGCAGACAGGGGCACTTGAAAAACTGTTTTTT. It is translated as CASSSQTGALEKLFF.

The genes are TRBV7-7 and TRBJ1-1; D remains ambiguous. The V end was cut by 5 bases, the J end by 4 bases, with 11 bases between. CDR3 size: 13 residues. The germline CDR1 and CDR2 sequences are SSHAT and FNYEAQ (reference sequence). The CDR3 region has the DNA TGTGCCAGCAGCCAGAATACGGGCACTGAAGCTTTCTTT. It yields the protein CASSQNTGTEAFF.

J is TRBJ2-1 and V is TRBV4-3; TRBD2 aligns across 11 bases. CDR1 is LGHNA, CDR2 YSLEER, per germline. With V trimmed by 0 bases and J by 5 bases, 6 bases remained unmatched. This CDR3 contains 17 residues. The CDR3: CASSQDGVAGGHNEQFF. The CDR3 DNA sequence: TGCGCCAGCAGCCAAGATGGGGTAGCGGGGGGGCACAATGAGCAGTTCTTC.

V and J are TRBV6-5 and TRBJ2-2, with 10 bases aligning to TRBD2. V shed 0 bases and J 7 bases; nucleotides not matched to a gene: 5. Germline CDR1 is MNHEY and CDR2 is SVGAGI. This CDR3 contains 16 residues. This chain's CDR3 is CASSYSLAGVVGELFF. CDR3 coding DNA: TGTGCCAGCAGTTACTCCCTAGCGGGGGTCGTCGGGGAGCTGTTTTTT.

On this clone itself: This CDR3 is also generated by other DNA sequences in the sample. V and J are TRBV27 and TRBJ2-1; TRBD2 might be the D (6 bases). This CDR3 contains 13 residues. Germline V gene lookup returns CDR1 MNHEY and CDR2 SMNVEV (reference sequence). V was cut by 2 bases and J by 7 bases, with 9 bases left in between. The CDR3: CASSLSGGNEQFF. CDR3 nucleotide sequence: TGTGCCAGCAGTTTAAGCGGAGGGAATGAGCAGTTCTTC.

The genes are TRBV18 and TRBJ2-2, with D possibly matching TRBD2 (6 bases). The CDR3 extends over 15 amino acids. The V end was cut by 1 base, the J end by 5 bases, with 11 bases between. The germline CDR1 and CDR2 sequences are KGHSH and LQKENI. The CDR3 reads CASSPQGRRTGELFF. CDR3 sequence (DNA): TGTGCCAGCTCACCACAGGGGAGGAGAACCGGGGAGCTGTTTTTT.

The V gene is TRBV13, the J gene TRBJ1-5; 9 nucleotides match TRBD1. Germline assignment: CDR1 PRHDT and CDR2 FYEKMQ (reference sequence). Losses at the gene ends were 0 bases for V and 9 bases for J; bases not matched to a gene: 9. There are 16 residues in the CDR3. CDR3 region: CASSLGLSEGQGPQHF. The CDR3 DNA reads as TGTGCCAGCAGCTTAGGCCTGAGCGAGGGACAGGGGCCCCAGCATTTT.

Only one count was recorded for this clone. The chain combines TRBV4-3 with TRBJ2-5; the match to TRBD1 covers 7 bases. Germline V CDR1 and CDR2: LGHNA, YSLEER. The CDR3 covers 14 residues. The V gene end was trimmed by 2 bases and the J gene end by 3 bases; junction bases not matched to a gene: 3. CDR3 DNA: TGCGCCAGCAGCCAAAGTGACAGGGAAGAGACCCAGTACTTC. Protein sequence: CASSQSDREETQYF.

The chain employs TRBV10-2 and TRBJ1-5; weak D call: TRBD1 (5 bases). The CDR3 runs 13 residues. Germline-derived CDR1 and CDR2 are WSHSY and SAAADI. V was pared by 3 bases and J by 6 bases, with 9 bases between. CDR3: CASSDIGVQPQHF. CDR3 DNA: TGCGCCAGCAGTGATATAGGGGTTCAGCCCCAGCATTTT.

J is TRBJ1-2 and V is TRBV15; possible D gene TRBD1, 5 bases. The germline V gene has CDR1 LNHNV and CDR2 YYDKDF (reference sequence). V was trimmed by 0 bases and J by 3 bases, leaving 5 bases between them. The CDR3 totals 13 residues. Here the CDR3 DNA reads TGTGCCACCAGCAGAGACAGGGACTATGGCTACACCTTC. Amino acids: CATSRDRDYGYTF.

The chain carries TRBV7-9 and TRBJ2-7; 8 bases match TRBD1. Germline V gene lookup returns CDR1 SEHNR and CDR2 FQNEAQ (reference sequence). Trimming at V came to 5 bases and at J to 6 bases, leaving 15 bases not matched to a gene. There are 16 residues in the CDR3. The CDR3 sequence: CASSEFADRGRLEQYF. CDR3 nucleotide sequence: TGTGCCAGCAGCGAATTTGCAGACAGGGGCCGCCTCGAGCAGTACTTC.

This clone was recorded a few times. The V and J genes are TRBV7-9 and TRBJ1-2; 10 bases fit TRBD1. The CDR3 covers 15 residues. CDR1 is SEHNR and CDR2 is FQNEAQ in the germline V gene (reference sequence). V trimming: 2 bases; J trimming: 6 bases; junction bases outside the gene matches: 6. CDR3 nucleotide sequence: TGTGCCAGCAGCTTACATGAGGGACAGGGGAATGGCTACACCTTC. It yields the protein CASSLHEGQGNGYTF.

CDR3 residues: CAWSGGHSPTNEKLFF. For the CDR3, the DNA is TGTGCCTGGAGTGGGGGACACAGCCCGACTAATGAAAAACTGTTTTTT. V usage is TRBV30 and J usage is TRBJ1-4; TRBD1 is a possible D gene (6 bases). V was cut by 1 base and J by 2 bases, with 14 bases left in between. The CDR3 sequence is 16 residues long. Germline-derived CDR1 and CDR2 are GTSNPN and SVGIG (reference sequence).

The V call is TRBV4-2, the J call TRBJ2-1, with 11 bases fitting TRBD2. CDR1 is LGHNA, CDR2 YNFKEQ, per germline. V dropped 1 base and J dropped 7; count of bases not matched to a gene: 3. There are 15 residues in the CDR3. The CDR3 loop is CASSQVTSGGNEQFF. CDR3 bases: TGTGCCAGCAGCCAAGTAACTAGCGGGGGAAATGAGCAGTTCTTC.

V is TRBV15 and J is TRBJ1-1; D uncertain. The CDR3 covers 13 residues. Germline assignment: CDR1 LNHNV and CDR2 YYDKDF (reference sequence). Trimming removed 3 bases from V and 1 base from J, with 6 bases in between. DNA of the CDR3: TGTGCCACCAGCAGGGCGGGGAACACTGAAGCTTTCTTT. Its protein product is CATSRAGNTEAFF.